A single sample is the source of the 9 T cell receptor beta chains below, sequenced in a study of T cells after yellow fever vaccination. TCRdb passed the 5' RACE reads through MiXCR, listing each CDR3 protein once. The sample contains about 330,000 distinct CDR3 sequences, about 4% of which appear only once. The sequences come from PBMCs, collected 5 days after the yellow fever booster vaccination. The source is a young man who received the YFV17D yellow fever vaccine.

A few counts support this clonotype. The rearrangement links TRBV5-4 to TRBJ2-7; TRBD1 aligns across 11 bases. The CDR3 consists of 15 residues. V lost 0 bases, J lost 2 bases, and 1 base stayed unmatched. Per germline, CDR1 SGHNT and CDR2 YYREEE (reference sequence). Here the CDR3 reads CASSLGGQGAYEQYV. DNA of the CDR3: TGTGCCAGCAGCTTGGGGGGACAGGGGGCCTACGAGCAGTACGTC.

This clonotype was seen more than once but under ten times. The genes are TRBV7-3 and TRBJ2-2, with D perhaps assigned TRBD1 or TRBD2 (5 bases each). Germline CDR1 SGHTA, CDR2 FQGTGA. V was trimmed by 0 bases and J by 1 base, leaving 9 bases between them. There are 16 residues in the CDR3. The CDR3 region has the DNA TGTGCCAGCAGCTTAACGGGACCCAGGAACACCGGGGAGCTGTTTTTT. Encoded protein: CASSLTGPRNTGELFF.

This clonotype was seen at least ten times. This rearrangement joins TRBV7-9 to TRBJ1-4, with 8 bases that match TRBD1. Germline V gene lookup returns CDR1 SEHNR and CDR2 FQNEAQ (reference sequence). The CDR3 contains 14 residues. Unmatched junction bases numbered 5, after V lost 5 bases and J lost 6 bases. CDR3: CASSQTGVYEKLFF. CDR3 DNA sequence: TGTGCCAGCAGCCAGACAGGGGTATATGAAAAACTGTTTTTT.

This clonotype was counted ten times or more. The V call is TRBV6-2 or TRBV6-3, the J call TRBJ2-1, with D perhaps matching TRBD2 (6 bases). CDR1 and CDR2 (germline): MNHEY, SVGEGT. Trimming left V 2 bases short and J 0 bases short, with 20 bases between. This CDR3 region has 19 residues. CDR3 loop: CASSYVAGGPTSSYNEQFF. The CDR3 nucleotides read TGTGCCAGCAGTTACGTCGCCGGGGGACCAACGAGCTCCTACAATGAGCAGTTCTTC.

The chain couples TRBV12-3 or TRBV12-4 to TRBJ2-7, with TRBD2 matching over 13 bases. This CDR3 has 15 amino acids. V lost 4 bases, J lost 7 bases, and 7 bases stayed unmatched. CDR3 sequence (DNA): TGTGCCAGCAGTTCCGGACTAGCGGGGGCGGGGGAGCAGTACGTC. Translation gives CASSSGLAGAGEQYV.

This clonotype was observed a handful of times. The V gene is TRBV5-1, the J gene TRBJ2-3; 9 bases map to TRBD2. From germline, CDR1 is SGHRS and CDR2 YFSETQ. This CDR3 region has 18 residues. With 4 bases clipped from V and 2 bases from J, the junction kept 14 bases outside the gene matches. The CDR3 sequence is CASSPYPSSGAPTDTQYF. DNA for the CDR3: TGCGCCAGCAGCCCATACCCTTCTAGCGGGGCACCCACAGATACGCAGTATTTT.

This CDR3 reads CASSAVAGELFF. The CDR3, as DNA: TGTGCCAGCAGCGCGGTAGCCGGGGAGCTGTTTTTT. The chain has TRBV7-2 and TRBJ2-2; D is uncertain. Trimming took off 5 bases at V and 6 bases at J, with 7 bases between the two ends. The CDR3 length is 12 residues. Germline loops: CDR1 SGHTA, CDR2 FQGNSA.

This clonotype was recorded at least ten times. The chain employs TRBV4-1 and TRBJ2-2; the D gene is possibly TRBD2 (6 bases). The CDR3 totals 14 residues. V shed 0 bases and J shed 6 bases, with 8 bases lying between them. Per the germline V gene, CDR1 is MGHRA and CDR2 is YSYEKL. The CDR3 DNA reads TGCGCCAGCAGCCAAGATCGCGGGGCCGGGGAGCTGTTTTTT. This codes for CASSQDRGAGELFF.

V is TRBV7-2 and J is TRBJ2-1; the match to TRBD1 covers 10 bases. V trimming: 5 bases; J trimming: 9 bases; junction bases outside the gene matches: 7. The CDR3 covers 14 residues. Germline-derived CDR1 and CDR2 are SGHTA and FQGNSA. DNA of the CDR3: TGTGCCAGCAGCGCAAAGGGACAGGGGTTTGAGCAGTTCTTC. Translating it yields CASSAKGQGFEQFF.